Listed below are T cell receptor beta chains from one sample, sequenced in a study of Ad26.COV2.S vaccination and SARS-CoV-2 variants. This table comes from immunoSEQ multiplex PCR, and its TCRdb copy is limited to in-frame clones, with some not included. Seen here are about 350,000 clones, 85% observed once, and the top ten hold about 3.3%. The starting material was peripheral blood, obtained in a trial of Ad26.COV2.S vaccine versus placebo. These receptors were collected from a person between 18 and 60 years old who received the Ad26.COV2.S COVID-19 vaccine or a placebo. Both conserved end residues are part of each CDR3. A D gene is named only where the DNA matches it firmly. Size tells how often a clone was seen (once, few, many) or the class of an expanded clone, and some rows leave it out.

once	TRBD1	TRBJ1-6	TRBV5-1	CASSLRSPGTGGPSLHF	TGCGCCAGCAGCTTGCGGAGCCCCGGGACAGGGGGCCCGTCCCTCCACTTT
.	.	TRBJ2-1	TRBV4-1	CASSQDSGQEQFF	TGCGCCAGCAGCCAAGATTCGGGGCAAGAGCAGTTCTTC
.	.	TRBJ2-1	TRBV6-7	CASRKVSRRGDEQFF	TGTGCCAGCCGGAAGGTGTCACGGAGGGGGGATGAGCAGTTCTTC
.	.	TRBJ2-7	TRBV4-1	CASSQAFTGGGYEQYF	TGCGCCAGCAGCCAAGCCTTCACAGGAGGGGGCTACGAGCAGTACTTC
.	TRBD1	TRBJ2-3	TRBV15	CATSSPETGWADTQYF	TGTGCCACCAGCAGCCCTGAGACAGGGTGGGCAGATACGCAGTATTTT
.	.	TRBJ1-2	TRBV9	CASSQTGISNYGYTF	TGTGCCAGCAGCCAAACAGGGATTTCTAACTATGGCTACACCTTC
few	.	TRBJ2-3	TRBV4-3	CASSQDYGAADTQYF	TGCGCCAGCAGCCAAGATTACGGGGCGGCAGATACGCAGTATTTT
.	.	TRBJ2-3	TRBV5-1	CASSLAGSDTQYF	TGCGCCAGCAGCTTGGCCGGGTCAGATACGCAGTATTTT
once	.	TRBJ2-7	TRBV7-2	CASSLGRPLSYEQYF	TGTGCCAGCAGCTTGGGCAGGCCCCTCTCCTACGAGCAGTACTTC
.	TRBD1	TRBJ2-7	TRBV12-3/TRBV12-4	CASTRTGFEQYF	TGTGCCAGCACCCGGACAGGGTTCGAGCAGTACTTC
.	TRBD1	TRBJ1-5	TRBV5-1	CASSLAGTDNQPQHF	TGCGCCAGCAGCTTGGCCGGGACAGACAATCAGCCCCAGCATTTT
once	.	TRBJ1-3	TRBV9	CASKAPDGPIYF	TGTGCCAGCAAGGCCCCCGACGGGCCCATATATTTT
.	TRBD1	TRBJ1-6	TRBV6-2/TRBV6-3	CASSGEGASPLHF	TGTGCCAGCAGTGGGGAGGGGGCATCACCCCTCCACTTT
.	.	TRBJ2-1	TRBV3-1/TRBV3-2	CASSHRGPNNEQFF	TGTGCCAGCAGCCACCGGGGACCCAACAATGAGCAGTTCTTC
.	TRBD2	TRBJ2-7	TRBV7-2	CASSPPQRGQGYEQYF	TGTGCCAGCAGCCCTCCCCAGCGGGGGCAAGGTTACGAGCAGTACTTC
.	TRBD2	TRBJ2-7	TRBV7-2	CASSSVAGGSYEQYF	TGTGCCAGCAGCTCAGTGGCGGGAGGGTCCTACGAGCAGTACTTC